A single sample is the source of the 14 T cell receptor beta chains below, sequenced in a study of blood T cell repertoires in COVID-19 (TCRdb year 2020). The library was produced with the immunoSEQ multiplex PCR assay. Entries here come from immuneACCESS through TCRdb and include only in-frame sequences with V and J called. Some clones fail to appear in such tables; in the studies checked, an unresolved V gene covers under half of the shortfall, and the cause of the remainder is unknown. The sample table holds about 220,000 clones, of which 82% were seen once. The ten biggest clones cover 3.5% to 4% of the sample. Sample: peripheral blood. The receptors were gathered from a woman at least 80 years old with acute or convalescent COVID-19.

The chain employs TRBV29-1 and TRBJ2-3; D may be TRBD1 (7 bases). The CDR3 has 11 amino acids. Germline loops: CDR1 SQVTM, CDR2 ANQGSEA. Trimming stripped 7 bases from V and 6 bases from J, with 11 bases between. CDR3 nucleotides: TGCAGCGGCAGGGGGAGGGATACGCAGTATTTT. It is translated as CSGRGRDTQYF.

The chain recombines TRBV28 with TRBJ1-2; D possibly corresponds to TRBD1 (6 bases). V lost 3 bases and J lost 8, with 13 bases in between. Germline V gene lookup returns CDR1 MDHEN and CDR2 SYDVKM. The length of the CDR3 is 13 residues. The CDR3 DNA sequence: TGTGCCAGCAGTTTCCAACAGGGAAGGGGCTACACCTTC. This gives the protein CASSFQQGRGYTF.

This clone was observed a handful of times. The V call is TRBV19, the J call TRBJ1-6, with 9 positions matching TRBD1. J lost 9 bases, V lost 7 bases, and 19 bases had no gene match. The CDR3 loop spans 18 amino acids. The germline V gene encodes CDR1 LNHDA and CDR2 SQIVND (reference sequence). Here the CDR3 DNA reads TGTGCCAGTAATTTCGACCGGGACAGGGATCGTTCGGGTTCACCCCTCCACTTT. Its translation: CASNFDRDRDRSGSPLHF.

This clone was counted only a few times. The J gene is TRBJ1-2, the V gene TRBV20-1, with D unclear. Germline loops: CDR1 DFQATT, CDR2 SNEGSKA (reference sequence). The germline V and J ends were trimmed by 3 bases and 3 bases, with 11 bases remaining between them. The CDR3 spans 13 residues. CDR3 DNA sequence: TGCAGTGCTAGTTTCCAATCGGACTATGGCTACACCTTC. Protein sequence: CSASFQSDYGYTF.

The chain uses TRBV5-4 and TRBJ2-7; 10 nucleotides line up with TRBD2. This CDR3 region has 15 residues. Per germline, CDR1 SGHNT and CDR2 YYREEE (reference sequence). After removal of 2 bases from V and 3 bases from J, the junction contained 5 bases not matched to a gene. CDR3 sequence reads: CASSFLASGSYEQYF. Here the CDR3 DNA reads TGTGCCAGCAGCTTTTTGGCTAGCGGGAGCTACGAGCAGTACTTC.

J is TRBJ2-4 and V is TRBV6-5; no firm D call. V lost 5 bases and J 5 bases, leaving 16 bases between the germline ends. Germline-derived CDR1 and CDR2 are MNHEY and SVGAGI. CDR3 length: 15 amino acids. Here the CDR3 DNA reads TGTGCCAGCAGTAAGGAAGCGAAGGTTCAAAACATTCAGTACTTC. It codes for CASSKEAKVQNIQYF.

This clone appeared a single time. The rearrangement links TRBV19 to TRBJ1-2, with 8 nucleotides matching TRBD1. This CDR3 is built from 13 residues. Per the germline V gene, CDR1 is LNHDA and CDR2 is SQIVND (reference sequence). V lost 7 bases and J lost 6; bases outside the gene matches: 7. The CDR3, as DNA: TGTGCCAGTACTCTGAGACAGGGGCATGGCTACACCTTC. Encoded protein: CASTLRQGHGYTF. Full variable domain (outside the CDR3, taken from reference TRBV19 and TRBJ1-2): DGGITQSPKYLFRKEGQNVTLSCEQNLNHDAMYWYRQDPGQGLRLIYYSQIVNDFQKGDIAEGYSVSREKKESFPLTVTSAQKNPTAFYLCASTLRQGHGYTFGSGTRLTVV.

This rearrangement joins TRBV3-1 (or the pseudogene TRBV3-2) to TRBJ1-5; D not certain. Germline loops: CDR1 LGHDT, CDR2 YNNKEL (reference sequence). The germline V and J ends were trimmed by 0 bases and 7 bases, with 10 bases remaining between them. The CDR3 consists of 14 residues. The CDR3 nucleotides read TGTGCCAGCAGCCAAGAATTGCGGGGACAGCCCCAGCATTTT. Amino acids: CASSQELRGQPQHF.

For the CDR3, the DNA is TGTGCCAGCTCACCAGAGGGGGTACAAGAGACCCAGTACTTC. Its protein product is CASSPEGVQETQYF. This rearrangement joins TRBV18 to TRBJ2-5, with a weak D call TRBD1 (6 bases). V lost 2 bases, J lost 2 bases, and 9 bases lay in between. CDR3 length: 14 residues. The germline V gene encodes CDR1 KGHSH and CDR2 LQKENI.

The chain carries TRBV5-1 and TRBJ2-1; 10 nucleotides align to TRBD2. Per the germline V gene, CDR1 is SGHRS and CDR2 is YFSETQ. Unmatched junction bases numbered 15, after V lost 0 bases and J lost 3 bases. The CDR3 contains 20 residues. The CDR3 reads CASSLVRSSGGTRVYNEQFF. The CDR3 bases are TGCGCCAGCAGCTTGGTCCGGTCTAGCGGGGGCACCCGAGTCTACAATGAGCAGTTCTTC.

V gene TRBV6-1 combines with J gene TRBJ1-5; TRBD1 is a possible D gene (6 bases). The CDR3 is 17 amino acids. V dropped 4 bases and J dropped 2 bases, with 18 bases sitting between them. Germline V CDR1 and CDR2: MNHNS, SASEGT. The CDR3 here is CASSGQGSSMGNQPQHF. CDR3 sequence (DNA): TGTGCCAGCAGTGGCCAGGGGTCTAGCATGGGCAATCAGCCCCAGCATTTT.

The table lists this clone with a few counts. The rearrangement links TRBV19 to TRBJ2-2; 7 bases line up with TRBD1. CDR1 is LNHDA and CDR2 is SQIVND in the germline V gene (reference sequence). V dropped 7 bases and J dropped 5; count of bases not matched to a gene: 10. The CDR3 covers 15 residues. CDR3 protein: CASTPRQGETGELFF. DNA for the CDR3: TGTGCCAGTACCCCTCGACAGGGTGAGACCGGGGAGCTGTTTTTT.

The chain couples TRBV6-1 to TRBJ1-1; D not resolved. V shed 1 base and J shed 5 bases, with 11 bases lying between them. CDR3 length: 14 residues. Per germline, CDR1 MNHNS and CDR2 SASEGT. The CDR3 sequence: CASSEGPGGTEAFF. The CDR3 DNA sequence: TGTGCCAGCAGTGAAGGCCCGGGAGGAACTGAAGCTTTCTTT.

The chain carries TRBV28 and TRBJ1-1; D call uncertain. The CDR3 contains 13 residues. The germline V gene has CDR1 MDHEN and CDR2 SYDVKM. V gave up 7 bases and J gave up 1 base, with 10 bases separating them. CDR3 sequence (DNA): TGTGCCAGCACCCGTAACTCGAACACTGAAGCTTTCTTT. It yields the protein CASTRNSNTEAFF.